Shown below are 20 T cell receptor beta chains from a single sample sequenced in a study of blood T cell repertoires in COVID-19. Assay used: immunoSEQ multiplex PCR; TCRdb lists only in-frame clones, some missing. The top ten hold about 1.1% of the sample, which has over 350,000 clones, more than 70% seen once. Sequenced input: PBMCs or T cells enriched from blood (not recorded which). The source is a woman aged 18-30 years who had recovered from COVID-19.

V gene TRBV7-6 combines with J gene TRBJ1-2; 10 bases agree with TRBD1. The CDR3 length is 16 residues. The V segment lost 4 bases and the J segment 2 bases; nucleotides outside the gene matches: 7. Germline loops: CDR1 SGHVS, CDR2 FNYEAQ. CDR3 sequence reads: CASSSYPGQGNYGYTF. The CDR3 region has the DNA TGTGCCAGCAGCTCATACCCGGGACAGGGGAACTATGGCTACACCTTC.

This chain joins TRBV3-1 (or the pseudogene TRBV3-2) and TRBJ1-1, with 9 bases fitting TRBD1. Germline V gene sequence: CDR1 LGHDT, CDR2 YNNKEL (reference sequence). The V gene end was trimmed by 8 bases and the J gene end by 6 bases; junction bases not matched to a gene: 19. The CDR3 is made up of 17 amino acids. For the CDR3, the DNA is TGTGCCAGCCACAAAACCGGGACAGGGTACGTTGGGGCTGAAGCTTTCTTT. Translating it yields CASHKTGTGYVGAEAFF.

This chain links TRBV7-2 with TRBJ2-3, with 9 bases identical to TRBD2. V was clipped by 4 bases and J by 5 bases; unmatched bases: 10. The CDR3 length is 16 residues. Germline lookup yields CDR1 SGHTA and CDR2 FQGNSA. The chain's CDR3 is CASSSAVAGGQDTQYF. The CDR3 nucleotides are TGTGCCAGCAGCTCCGCCGTCGCGGGGGGGCAAGATACGCAGTATTTT. The variable domain in full, completed from reference TRBV7-2 and TRBJ2-3, reads GAGVSQSPSNKVTEKGKDVELRCDPISGHTALYWYRQSLGQGLEFLIYFQGNSAPDKSGLPSDRFSAERTGGSVSTLTIQRTQQEDSAVYLCASSSAVAGGQDTQYFGPGTRLTVL.

The V call is TRBV27, the J call TRBJ2-3, with D unclear. The CDR3 is 15 residues long. The germline CDR1 and CDR2 sequences are MNHEY and SMNVEV (reference sequence). V dropped 3 bases and J dropped 4 bases, with 14 bases sitting between them. The CDR3 sequence: CASSFRIWSADTQYF. CDR3 in DNA: TGTGCCAGCAGTTTTCGAATTTGGAGCGCAGATACGCAGTATTTT.

The chain couples TRBV7-3 to TRBJ2-2; TRBD2 matches 11 bases. Germline V gene lookup returns CDR1 SGHTA and CDR2 FQGTGA. The CDR3 contains 16 residues. Losses at the gene ends were 5 bases for V and 4 bases for J; bases not matched to a gene: 6. The CDR3 region is CASSMRSGGATGELFF. As DNA, the CDR3 is TGTGCCAGCAGCATGCGTAGCGGGGGGGCCACCGGGGAGCTGTTTTTT.

The chain has TRBV19 and TRBJ1-5; TRBD1 is a possible D gene (5 bases). V was pared by 1 base and J by 6 bases, with 13 bases between. Germline CDR1 LNHDA, CDR2 SQIVND (reference sequence). The CDR3 spans 15 residues. This CDR3 is CASSIGSGGAQPQHF. CDR3 bases: TGTGCCAGTAGTATAGGCTCGGGAGGGGCTCAGCCCCAGCATTTT.

This chain uses TRBV2 with TRBJ1-2, with 8 bases that match TRBD1. This CDR3 spans 13 amino acids. V shed 10 bases, J shed 2 bases, and the junction held 6 bases outside the gene matches. Germline CDR1 and CDR2: SNHLY and FYNNEI. In DNA, the CDR3 is TGTGCCACCAGGGACAGGCTGAACTATGGCTACACCTTC. It translates to CATRDRLNYGYTF.

This chain connects TRBV28 to TRBJ2-5; D may be TRBD1 (7 bases). Trimming left V 6 bases short and J 1 base short, with 15 bases between. This CDR3 has 15 amino acids. The germline CDR1 and CDR2 sequences are MDHEN and SYDVKM. CDR3 DNA sequence: TGTGCCAGCAGCCTTACAGGGGAGGCCCAAGAGACCCAGTACTTC. Translating gives CASSLTGEAQETQYF. Combining the CDR3 with reference TRBV28 and TRBJ2-5 gives the whole variable domain DVKVTQSSRYLVKRTGEKVFLECVQDMDHENMFWYRQDPGLGLRLIYFSYDVKMKEKGDIPEGYSVSREKKERFSLILESASTNQTSMYLCASSLTGEAQETQYFGPGTRLLVL.

V is TRBV15 and J is TRBJ1-5; D is ambiguous. The CDR3 extends over 13 amino acids. The ends were cut back, 0 bases at V and 4 bases at J, with 4 bases in the middle. The germline CDR1 and CDR2 sequences are LNHNV and YYDKDF (reference sequence). The CDR3 bases are TGTGCCACCAGCAGAGACAGAAATCAGCCCCAGCATTTT. This codes for CATSRDRNQPQHF. Combining the CDR3 with reference TRBV15 and TRBJ1-5 gives the whole variable domain DAMVIQNPRYQVTQFGKPVTLSCSQTLNHNVMYWYQQKSSQAPKLLFHYYDKDFNNEADTPDNFQSRRPNTSFCFLDIRSPGLGDTAMYLCATSRDRNQPQHFGDGTRLSIL.

The chain joins TRBV5-6 to TRBJ1-2, with 10 bases that match TRBD1. The germline V gene has CDR1 SGHDT and CDR2 YYEEEE. The CDR3 consists of 15 residues. Losses at the gene ends were 3 bases for V and 2 bases for J; bases not matched to a gene: 4. As DNA, the CDR3 is TGTGCCAGCAGCTCCGACAGGGGGCGGAACTATGGCTACACCTTC. Protein product: CASSSDRGRNYGYTF.

The chain employs TRBV18 and TRBJ1-1; D uncertain. The V end was cut by 2 bases, the J end by 1 base, with 8 bases between. CDR1 is KGHSH and CDR2 is LQKENI in the germline V gene. The CDR3 extends over 14 amino acids. The CDR3 here is CASSPEVSNTEAFF. The CDR3 nucleotides are TGTGCCAGCTCACCAGAGGTTTCGAACACTGAAGCTTTCTTT.

The rearrangement uses TRBV3-1 (or the pseudogene TRBV3-2) and TRBJ2-3, with D perhaps TRBD2 (6 bases). CDR1 is LGHDT and CDR2 is YNNKEL in the germline V gene (reference sequence). This CDR3 comprises 12 residues. V lost 4 bases to trimming and J lost 6 bases, with 8 bases between them. The CDR3 region is CASSRTTDTQYF. The CDR3 DNA sequence: TGTGCCAGCAGCCGGACTACTGATACGCAGTATTTT.

The V and J genes are TRBV12-5 and TRBJ2-7, with TRBD1 matching 8 bases. Trimming removed 2 bases from V and 3 bases from J; junction bases left unmatched: 9. Germline V gene sequence: CDR1 LGHNT, CDR2 FRNRAP. The CDR3 loop spans 16 amino acids. In DNA form, the CDR3 reads TGTGCTAGTGGTTTGACAGGGACAGGAGCTAACTACGAGCAGTACTTC. Translated: CASGLTGTGANYEQYF.

This clone appeared a single time. The rearrangement joins TRBV27 to TRBJ1-5, with 11 bases matching TRBD1. Germline values: CDR1 MNHEY, CDR2 SMNVEV (reference sequence). The CDR3 contains 15 residues. The V gene end was trimmed by 6 bases and the J gene end by 7 bases; junction bases not matched to a gene: 8. Here the CDR3 reads CASSMGQGGYQPQHF. The CDR3 DNA sequence: TGTGCCAGCAGCATGGGACAGGGGGGTTACCAGCCCCAGCATTTT.

The V gene is TRBV11-2, the J gene TRBJ2-7; D possibly corresponds to TRBD1 (6 bases). V dropped 5 bases and J dropped 3 bases, with 14 bases sitting between them. The germline V gene has CDR1 SGHAT and CDR2 FQNNGV. The CDR3 runs 14 residues. The CDR3 spells CASSLDRGGYEQYF. The CDR3 bases are TGTGCCAGCAGCCTCGATAGAGGGGGCTACGAGCAGTACTTC.

CDR3 sequence reads: CASSLSTTDNEQFF. In DNA form, the CDR3 reads TGCGCCAGCAGCCTGTCCACGACAGACAATGAGCAGTTCTTC. V usage is TRBV4-1 and J usage is TRBJ2-1; maybe TRBD1 (5 bases). The V end was cut by 4 bases, the J end by 5 bases, with 12 bases between. Germline CDR1 is MGHRA and CDR2 is YSYEKL. The CDR3 consists of 14 residues.

The J gene is TRBJ1-6, the V gene TRBV7-2, with D tentatively TRBD1 (6 bases). V lost 3 bases and J 7 bases, leaving 10 bases between the germline ends. This CDR3 contains 14 residues. Germline-derived CDR1 and CDR2 are SGHTA and FQGNSA. The chain's CDR3 is CASSLKGGNSPLHF. The CDR3 DNA reads TGTGCCAGCAGCTTGAAGGGGGGGAATTCACCCCTCCACTTT.

The chain recombines TRBV5-1 with TRBJ2-2, with TRBD2 as a possible D gene (6 bases). This CDR3 has 16 residues. Germline CDR1 SGHRS, CDR2 YFSETQ. Between the trimmed V and J ends, which lost 2 bases and 0 bases, there was a span of 11 bases. This CDR3 reads CASSFRDSANTGELFF. The CDR3 DNA reads TGCGCCAGCAGCTTTAGGGACTCGGCGAACACCGGGGAGCTGTTTTTT.

The chain employs TRBV2 and TRBJ2-7; D perhaps matches TRBD1 (5 bases). Trimming left V 4 bases short and J 4 bases short, with 14 bases between. The length of the CDR3 is 14 residues. Germline CDR1 is SNHLY and CDR2 is FYNNEI. CDR3 DNA: TGTGCCAGCAGTGGACAGCAGAGACCTTACGAGCAGTACTTC. It codes for CASSGQQRPYEQYF.

This chain uses TRBV7-9 with TRBJ2-3; 9 positions match TRBD2. J gave up 0 bases and V 7 bases, and 8 bases lay outside the gene matches. The CDR3 covers 16 residues. Germline V gives CDR1 SEHNR, CDR2 FQNEAQ (reference sequence). In nucleotides, the CDR3 is TGTGCCAGCACCGATTCTAGCGGGGTTAGCACAGATACGCAGTATTTT. Residues: CASTDSSGVSTDTQYF.